This TCR beta chain was found in a study of T cell repertoires in ileal Crohn's disease. The CDR3 contains 18 residues. From germline, CDR1 is MDHEN and CDR2 SYDVKM. J gave up 4 bases and V 4 bases, and 10 bases lay outside the gene matches. Time point in this sample: neoterminal ileum biopsy at postoperative endoscopy, about 6 months after surgery. Adults with ileal or ileocolonic Crohn's disease and an indication for resection were eligible. Note on this clone: Its antigen is unknown.

Notes on the study in general: Mucosal expansions were suggested to be mainly CD8 T cells. Endoscopic recurrence occurred in every patient whose clonality exceeded 26.8%.

The repertoire was sequenced with immunoSEQ multiplex PCR; TCRdb's copy has only in-frame clones and lacks some. The sample comprises 7,400 or so clones, 72% of which are singletons, and 9% rests with the top ten. This receptor was taken from an adult with Crohn's disease. Material: ileal tissue. V gene TRBV28 combines with J gene TRBJ2-5, with 15 positions matching TRBD2. The CDR3 DNA sequence: TGTGCCAGCAGTTCAGGACTAGCGGGAGGGTCGAGCGGAGAGACCCAGTACTTC. It is translated as CASSSGLAGGSSGETQYF.